This TCR beta chain was recovered during a study of T cell responses to AZD1222 COVID-19 vaccine. TCRdb keeps only in-frame clones here, not all; method: immunoSEQ multiplex PCR. The sample has approximately 85,000 clones, approximately 86% seen once. Looked up from germline, CDR1 is LGHDT and CDR2 is YNNKEL (reference sequence). CDR3 length equals 14 residues. Trimming at V came to 4 bases and at J to 5 bases, leaving 6 bases not matched to a gene. The receptor was isolated from an adult in good health. The sequences come from peripheral blood, collected on day 0 of AZD1222 vaccination. The gene calls are TRBV3-1 (or the pseudogene TRBV3-2) and TRBJ1-1, with 8 bases identical to TRBD1. This CDR3 is CASSLGQGGTEAFF. Here the CDR3 DNA reads TGTGCCAGCAGCCTCGGACAGGGAGGTACTGAAGCTTTCTTT.